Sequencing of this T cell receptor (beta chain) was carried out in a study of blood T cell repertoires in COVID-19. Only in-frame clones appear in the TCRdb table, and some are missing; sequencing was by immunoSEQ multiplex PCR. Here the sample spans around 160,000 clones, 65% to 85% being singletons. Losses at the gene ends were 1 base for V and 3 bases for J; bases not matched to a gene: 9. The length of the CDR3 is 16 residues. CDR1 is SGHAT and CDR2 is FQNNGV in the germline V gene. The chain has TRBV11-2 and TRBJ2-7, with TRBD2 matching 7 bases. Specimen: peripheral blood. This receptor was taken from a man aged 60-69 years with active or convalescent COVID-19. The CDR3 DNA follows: TGTGCCAGCAGCTTAGGGGGCGGGGGAGATGGCTACGAGCAGTACTTC. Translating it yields CASSLGGGGDGYEQYF.